Reported below is one T cell receptor beta chain. Its recognized antigen is unknown. No much larger clone exists at a distance of one base, and base qualities are not known. One collaborating source in Seattle enrolled patients during active infection and followed them longitudinally through the course of disease. Collaborating institutions collected whole blood in K2EDTA tubes following their own protocols. For TCRbeta analysis, collaborators shipped samples in one of three forms: frozen whole blood, isolated PBMCs, or DNA extracted from either of those sample types. The CDR3 covers 15 residues, taking in both the cysteine and the phenylalanine. Of the read, only the CDR3 DNA is kept; its 45 bases are in frame from base 1. Trimming takes 8 bases off V and 5 bases off J; junction bases not matched to a gene: 10. CDR1 is given as MNHEY and CDR2 as SVGAGI, both from the germline V gene. This record belongs to a study of blood T cell repertoires in COVID-19 (dated by TCRdb to 2019 to 2021). Turning to the overall study: The collaborator samples originated in the United States, Italy and Spain and spanned the acute and convalescent phases of COVID-19. Subjects who had been exposed to COVID-19, were actively infected with it, or had recovered from it provided the deeply sampled blood TCRbeta repertoires that made up the dataset. The repertoires were made available in a free public database intended to serve as a resource for research on the immune response to SARS-CoV-2. Where available, HLA class I and class II types were obtained from metadata supplied by the sample provider rather than from assay-based typing. The material from the prospective study consisted of cDNA or gDNA derived from T cells, B-cell-depleted T cells, or PBMCs. Samples came from the ongoing ImmuneRACE study (first 160 participants) plus 1,254 subjects from 6 global collaborators. The sample metadata nearly always contained a de-identified subject ID, COVID-19 status, age in years and sex.

The paper's findings and limits, for the study overall: Clinical and demographic metadata were provided uncurated, with the amount varying by source and participant.

TCRbeta CDR3 regions were amplified from genomic DNA using the immunoSEQ Assay, a bias-controlled multiplex PCR. Processing in the source paper ran as follows. The number of nucleated cells in each sample was estimated by amplification of reference gene primers within the assay. To quantify the absolute abundance of each unique TCRbeta CDR3 rearrangement, sequence reads were collapsed and filtered. For each sample, productive Simpson clonality was calculated as the square root of Simpson's diversity index over productive rearrangements. TCRdb took over this immuneACCESS table, retaining in-frame rearrangements with V and J assigned. Such tables are incomplete; in checked studies, under half of the missing clones stem from an unresolved V gene, and the remainder is unexplained. D and trimming come from the DNA, and the V and J calls and clone size come from that table. Recorded for this sample are fewer than 300,000 clones; roughly 84% of them occurred a single time. The ten largest clones take up approximately 1.5% of the sample.

The TCR was taken from a human donor with COVID-19, enrolled during active disease. The donor label of this sample is uncertain. Recombination joined TRBV6-5 with TRBJ2-5; 11 of the junction bases match TRBD2. The sequencing input was peripheral blood. The sequenced DNA is TGTGCCAGCGAAGGGCTAGCGGGAGGTAGGGAGACCCAGTACTTC. Translated, it gives CASEGLAGGRETQYF.